The entry below gives a single T cell receptor (beta chain) sequence along with its context. The CDR3 extends over 15 amino acids. V was clipped by 1 base and J by 2 bases; unmatched bases: 2. Per the germline V gene, CDR1 is MDHEN and CDR2 is SYDVKM. These data come from a study of CD8 T cells in Susac syndrome. The RNA input was roughly 0.45 to 1 ug, and it was reverse transcribed with random hexamers. Amplification of TCR beta CDR3 across 54 Vbeta and 13 Jbeta was performed with immunoSEQ multiplex PCR. MiXCR, run by TCRdb on the immunoSEQ multiplex PCR reads, gives a single entry per CDR3 protein. The profile shows roughly 140,000 distinct CDR3 sequences, around 95% of them singletons. Included as multiple sclerosis controls were treatment-naive patients who had stable or active relapsing-remitting disease.

Sequenced sample: CD8+ T cells from PBMCs. This chain links TRBV28 with TRBJ2-7; 10 positions match TRBD1. The clonotype was recovered from a human donor with multiple sclerosis. The CDR3 nucleotides read TGTGCCAGCAGTTTATCCGGACAGGGGGCCTACGAGCAGTACTTC. Translation: CASSLSGQGAYEQYF. Full variable domain (outside the CDR3, taken from reference TRBV28 and TRBJ2-7): DVKVTQSSRYLVKRTGEKVFLECVQDMDHENMFWYRQDPGLGLRLIYFSYDVKMKEKGDIPEGYSVSREKKERFSLILESASTNQTSMYLCASSLSGQGAYEQYFGPGTRLTVT.